The present T cell receptor beta chain was sequenced within a study of technical replicates of blood from several donors. Assay: immunoSEQ multiplex PCR; the TCRdb copy retains only in-frame clones and omits some. Among about 83,000 clones listed, roughly 96% were seen once. After removal of 5 bases from V and 4 bases from J, the junction contained 5 bases not matched to a gene. There are 14 residues in the CDR3. CDR1 SGHTA and CDR2 FQGNSA come from the germline V gene. The sequenced material came from T cells isolated from PBMCs. The chain couples TRBV7-2 to TRBJ2-7, with 10 nucleotides matching TRBD2. The TCR was taken from a human donor in good health. CDR3 coding DNA: TGTGCCAGCAGCAAGGGACTAGCGAGTTACGAGCAGTACTTC. It specifies CASSKGLASYEQYF.